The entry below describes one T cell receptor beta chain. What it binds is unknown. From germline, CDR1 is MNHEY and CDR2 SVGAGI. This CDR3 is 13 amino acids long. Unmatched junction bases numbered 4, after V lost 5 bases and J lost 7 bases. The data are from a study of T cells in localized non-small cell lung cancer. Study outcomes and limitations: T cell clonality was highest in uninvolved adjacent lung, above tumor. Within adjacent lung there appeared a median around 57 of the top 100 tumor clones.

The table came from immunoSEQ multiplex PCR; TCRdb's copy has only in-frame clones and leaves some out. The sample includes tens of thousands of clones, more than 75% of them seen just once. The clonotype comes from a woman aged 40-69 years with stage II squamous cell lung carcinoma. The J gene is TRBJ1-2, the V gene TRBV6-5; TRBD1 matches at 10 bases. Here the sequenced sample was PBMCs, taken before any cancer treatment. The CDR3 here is CASSGTGVRGYTF. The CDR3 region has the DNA TGTGCCAGCAGTGGGACAGGGGTCCGTGGCTACACCTTC.